The clone carrying this T cell receptor (beta chain) was detected once. The method was immunoSEQ multiplex PCR; TCRdb's version includes in-frame clones alone and lacks a portion of them. Of fewer than 300,000 clones in the sample, 75% to 90% were seen once. The sample belongs to a study of blood T cell repertoires in COVID-19. This CDR3 has 15 residues. The germline V gene has CDR1 LNHDA and CDR2 SQIVND (reference sequence). Deletions cut 3 bases from V and 3 bases from J, with 12 bases between. The chain links TRBV19 to TRBJ1-5; no clear D gene. The clonotype comes from a woman between 45 and 60 years old with COVID-19, enrolled during active disease. The source material was peripheral blood. CDR3 sequence: CASSMRERNNQPQHF. In nucleotides, the CDR3 is TGTGCCAGTAGTATGAGGGAAAGAAACAATCAGCCCCAGCATTTT.